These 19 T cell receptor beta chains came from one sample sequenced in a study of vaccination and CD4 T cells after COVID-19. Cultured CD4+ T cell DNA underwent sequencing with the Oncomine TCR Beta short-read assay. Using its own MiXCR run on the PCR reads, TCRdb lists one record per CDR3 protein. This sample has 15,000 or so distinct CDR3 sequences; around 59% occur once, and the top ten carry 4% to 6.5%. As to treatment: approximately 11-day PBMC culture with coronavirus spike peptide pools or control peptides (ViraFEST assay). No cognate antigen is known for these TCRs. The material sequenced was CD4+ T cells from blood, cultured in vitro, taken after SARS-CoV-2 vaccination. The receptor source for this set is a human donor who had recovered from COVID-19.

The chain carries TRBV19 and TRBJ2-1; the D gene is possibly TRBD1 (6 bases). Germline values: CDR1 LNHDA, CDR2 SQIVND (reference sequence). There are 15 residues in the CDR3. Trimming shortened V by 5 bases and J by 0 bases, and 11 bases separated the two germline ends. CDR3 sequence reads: CASSPDRSSYNEQFF. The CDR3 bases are TGTGCCAGTAGTCCAGACAGGAGCTCCTACAATGAGCAGTTCTTC.

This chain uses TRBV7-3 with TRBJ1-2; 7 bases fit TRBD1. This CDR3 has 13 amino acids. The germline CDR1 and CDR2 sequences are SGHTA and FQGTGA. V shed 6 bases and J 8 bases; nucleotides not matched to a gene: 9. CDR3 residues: CASRPDRVGGYTF. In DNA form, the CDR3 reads TGTGCCAGCAGACCCGACAGGGTTGGGGGCTACACCTTC.

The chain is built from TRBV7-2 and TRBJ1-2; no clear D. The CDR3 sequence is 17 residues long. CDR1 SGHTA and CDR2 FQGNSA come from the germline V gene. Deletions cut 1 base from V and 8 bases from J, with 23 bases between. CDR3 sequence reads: CASSLGWWEGKKGGYTF. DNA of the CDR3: TGTGCCAGCAGCTTAGGTTGGTGGGAAGGAAAGAAAGGGGGCTACACCTTC.

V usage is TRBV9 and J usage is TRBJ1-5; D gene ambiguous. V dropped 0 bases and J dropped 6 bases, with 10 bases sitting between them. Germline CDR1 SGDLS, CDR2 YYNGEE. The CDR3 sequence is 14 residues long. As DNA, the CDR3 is TGTGCCAGCAGCGTAGGGCCAGGCGGTCAGCCCCAGCATTTT. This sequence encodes CASSVGPGGQPQHF.

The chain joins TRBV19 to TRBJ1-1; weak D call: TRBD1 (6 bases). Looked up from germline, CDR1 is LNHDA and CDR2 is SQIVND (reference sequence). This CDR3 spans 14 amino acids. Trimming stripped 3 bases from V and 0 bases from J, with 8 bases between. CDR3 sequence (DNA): TGTGCCAGTAGTATGGGACAAATGAACACTGAAGCTTTCTTT. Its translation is CASSMGQMNTEAFF.

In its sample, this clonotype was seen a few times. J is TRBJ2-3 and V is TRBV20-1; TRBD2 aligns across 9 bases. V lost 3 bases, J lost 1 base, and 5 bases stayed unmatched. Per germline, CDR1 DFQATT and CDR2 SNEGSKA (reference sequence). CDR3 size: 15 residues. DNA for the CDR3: TGCAGTGCTAGTTGGCTAGCGGGGCGCACAGATACGCAGTATTTT. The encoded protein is CSASWLAGRTDTQYF.

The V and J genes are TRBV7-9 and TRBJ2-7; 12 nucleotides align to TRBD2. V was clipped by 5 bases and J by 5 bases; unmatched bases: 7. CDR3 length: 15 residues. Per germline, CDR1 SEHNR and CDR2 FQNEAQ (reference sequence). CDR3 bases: TGTGCCAGCAGCCCACTGACTAGCGGGAGCCACGAGCAGTACTTC. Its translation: CASSPLTSGSHEQYF.

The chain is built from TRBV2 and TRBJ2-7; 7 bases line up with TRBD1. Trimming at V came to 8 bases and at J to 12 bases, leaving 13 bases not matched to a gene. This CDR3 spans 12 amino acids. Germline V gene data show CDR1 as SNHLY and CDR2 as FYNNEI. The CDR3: CASGRMTGSMYF. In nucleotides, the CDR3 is TGTGCCAGCGGAAGAATGACAGGGTCGATGTACTTC.

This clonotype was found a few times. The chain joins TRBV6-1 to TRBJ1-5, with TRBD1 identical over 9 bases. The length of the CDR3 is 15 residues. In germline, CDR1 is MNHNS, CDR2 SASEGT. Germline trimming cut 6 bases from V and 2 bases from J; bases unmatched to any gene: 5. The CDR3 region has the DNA TGTGCCAGCAGGGAAAGACAGGGGGGCAATCAGCCCCAGCATTTT. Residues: CASRERQGGNQPQHF.

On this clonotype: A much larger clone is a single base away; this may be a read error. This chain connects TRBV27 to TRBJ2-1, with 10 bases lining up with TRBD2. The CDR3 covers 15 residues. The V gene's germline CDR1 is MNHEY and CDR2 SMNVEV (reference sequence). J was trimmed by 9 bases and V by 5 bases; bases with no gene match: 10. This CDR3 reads CASSPGLAEVSEQFF. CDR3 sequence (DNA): TGTGCCAGCAGTCCCGGACTAGCGGAAGTCAGTGAGCAGTTCTTC.

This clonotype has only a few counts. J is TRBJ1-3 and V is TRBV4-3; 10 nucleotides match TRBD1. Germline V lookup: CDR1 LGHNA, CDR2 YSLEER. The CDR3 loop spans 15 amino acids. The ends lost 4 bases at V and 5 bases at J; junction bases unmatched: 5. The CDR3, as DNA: TGCGCCAGCAGCCCGGGACAGGGGATACGAAACACCATATATTTT. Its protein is CASSPGQGIRNTIYF.

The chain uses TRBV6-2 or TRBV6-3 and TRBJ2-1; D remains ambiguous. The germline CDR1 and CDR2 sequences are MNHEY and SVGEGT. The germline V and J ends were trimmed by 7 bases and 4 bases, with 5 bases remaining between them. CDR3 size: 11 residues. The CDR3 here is CASTQYNEQFF. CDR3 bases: TGTGCCAGCACCCAATACAATGAGCAGTTCTTC.

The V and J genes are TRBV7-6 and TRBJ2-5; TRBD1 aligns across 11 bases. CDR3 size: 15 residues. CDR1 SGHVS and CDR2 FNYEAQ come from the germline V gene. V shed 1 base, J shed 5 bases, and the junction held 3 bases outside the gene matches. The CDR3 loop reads CASSLGTGGVETQYF. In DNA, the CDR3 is TGTGCCAGCAGCTTAGGGACAGGGGGCGTCGAGACCCAGTACTTC.

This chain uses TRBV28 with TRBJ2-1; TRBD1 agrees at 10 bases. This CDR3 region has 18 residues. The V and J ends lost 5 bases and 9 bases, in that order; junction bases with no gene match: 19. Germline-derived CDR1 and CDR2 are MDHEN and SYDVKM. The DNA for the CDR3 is TGTGCCAGCAGTAGAACCCCCGGGACAGGGGCTGGGGTGAGTGAGCAGTTCTTC. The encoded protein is CASSRTPGTGAGVSEQFF.

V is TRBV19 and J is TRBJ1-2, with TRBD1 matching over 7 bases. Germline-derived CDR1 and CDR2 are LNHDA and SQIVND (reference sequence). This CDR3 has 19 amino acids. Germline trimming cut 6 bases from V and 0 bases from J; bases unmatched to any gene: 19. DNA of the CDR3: TGTGCCAGTAGCATCGAGAGCCAGGGGGTGGATTACCCTAACTATGGCTACACCTTC. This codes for CASSIESQGVDYPNYGYTF.

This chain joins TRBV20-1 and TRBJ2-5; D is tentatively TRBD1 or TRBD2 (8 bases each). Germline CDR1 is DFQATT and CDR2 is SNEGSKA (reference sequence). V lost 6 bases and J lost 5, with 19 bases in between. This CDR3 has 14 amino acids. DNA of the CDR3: TGCAGTGCCGCAGGGGGCGGGAGGACTGAGACCCAGTACTTC. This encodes CSAAGGGRTETQYF.

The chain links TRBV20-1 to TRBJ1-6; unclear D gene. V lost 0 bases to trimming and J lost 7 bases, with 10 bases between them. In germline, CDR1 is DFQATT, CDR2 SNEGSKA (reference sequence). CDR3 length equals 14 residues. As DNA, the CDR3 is TGCAGTGCTAGAGAACAGATCGGAAATTCACCCCTCCACTTT. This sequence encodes CSAREQIGNSPLHF.

The CDR3 DNA follows: TGTGCCAGCAGGCTACCTGGGGATAGCAATCAGCCCCAGCATTTT. Protein sequence: CASRLPGDSNQPQHF. The V and J genes are TRBV6-1 and TRBJ1-5; no reliable D call. This CDR3 is built from 15 residues. V dropped 6 bases and J dropped 0 bases, with 12 bases sitting between them. CDR1 and CDR2 from the germline V gene are MNHNS and SASEGT.

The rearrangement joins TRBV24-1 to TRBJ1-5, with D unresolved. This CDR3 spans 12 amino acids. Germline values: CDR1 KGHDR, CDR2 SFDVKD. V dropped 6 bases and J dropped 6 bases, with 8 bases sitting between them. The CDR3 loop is CATSKDRQPQHF. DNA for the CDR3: TGTGCCACCAGTAAAGATCGTCAGCCCCAGCATTTT.